This TCR beta chain originates from a study of shared clonotypes between healthy human individuals. The repertoire was sequenced with immunoSEQ multiplex PCR; TCRdb's copy has only in-frame clones and lacks some. Found here are about 2.4 million clones, around 90% of them singletons; the top ten hold under 0.15%. This clone is a singleton in its sample. The sequence was collected from a man in his late teens or twenties in good health. The sample consisted of naive CD4+ T cells sorted from blood. Subset denoted: CD45RA+ positively selected.

The CDR3 protein is CAWNRGQAQETQYF. The CDR3 DNA reads TGTGCCTGGAATAGGGGACAGGCCCAAGAGACCCAGTACTTC. The chain couples TRBV30 to TRBJ2-5, with 8 bases matching TRBD1. The ends lost 4 bases at V and 1 base at J; junction bases unmatched: 5. The CDR3 runs 14 residues. Looked up from germline, CDR1 is GTSNPN and CDR2 is SVGIG (reference sequence).